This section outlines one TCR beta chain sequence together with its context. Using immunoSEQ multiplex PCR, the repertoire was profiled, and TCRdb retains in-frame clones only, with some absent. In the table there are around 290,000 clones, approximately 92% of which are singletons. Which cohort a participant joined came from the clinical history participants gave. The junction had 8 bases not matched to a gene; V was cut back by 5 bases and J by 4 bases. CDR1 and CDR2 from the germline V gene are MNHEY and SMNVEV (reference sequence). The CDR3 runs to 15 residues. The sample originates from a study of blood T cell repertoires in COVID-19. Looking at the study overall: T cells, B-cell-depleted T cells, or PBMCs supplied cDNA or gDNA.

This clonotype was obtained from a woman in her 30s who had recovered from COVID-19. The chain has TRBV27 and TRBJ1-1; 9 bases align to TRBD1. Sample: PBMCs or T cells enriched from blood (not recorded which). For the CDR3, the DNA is TGTGCCAGCAGTCATCTCGGACAGGGGACCACTGAAGCTTTCTTT. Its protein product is CASSHLGQGTTEAFF.